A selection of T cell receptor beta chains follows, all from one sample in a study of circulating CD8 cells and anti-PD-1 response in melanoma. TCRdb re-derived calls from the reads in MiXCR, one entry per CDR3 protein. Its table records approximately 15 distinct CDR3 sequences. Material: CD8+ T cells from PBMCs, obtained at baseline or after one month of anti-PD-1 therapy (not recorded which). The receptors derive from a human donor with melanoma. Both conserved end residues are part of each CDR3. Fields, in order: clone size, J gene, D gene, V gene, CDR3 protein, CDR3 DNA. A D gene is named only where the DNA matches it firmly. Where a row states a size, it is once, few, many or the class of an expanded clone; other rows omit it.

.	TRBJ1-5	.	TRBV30	CAWSVPGQPQHF	TGTGCCTGGAGTGTGCCCGGTCAGCCCCAGCATTTT
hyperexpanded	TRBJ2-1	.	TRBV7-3	CASSPGTGEVEQFF	TGTGCCAGCAGCCCCGGGACCGGGGAGGTGGAGCAGTTCTTC
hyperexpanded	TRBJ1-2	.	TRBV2	CASSELRGGGAGYTF	TGTGCCAGCAGCGAACTGAGGGGCGGGGGCGCTGGCTACACCTTC
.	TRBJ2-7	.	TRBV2	CASSLLADSSYEQYF	TGTGCCAGCAGCCTTCTAGCGGACAGCTCCTACGAGCAGTACTTC
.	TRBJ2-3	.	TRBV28	CASSFLSGTDTQYF	TGTGCCAGCAGTTTTTTATCAGGGACAGATACGCAGTATTTT
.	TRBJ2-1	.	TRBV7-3	CASSPRTGEVGQFF	TGTGCCAGCAGCCCCCGGACCGGGGAGGTGGGGCAGTTCTTC
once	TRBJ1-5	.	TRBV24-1	CATSPGRFNQPQHF	TGTGCCACCAGCCCGGGACGCTTCAATCAGCCCCAGCATTTT